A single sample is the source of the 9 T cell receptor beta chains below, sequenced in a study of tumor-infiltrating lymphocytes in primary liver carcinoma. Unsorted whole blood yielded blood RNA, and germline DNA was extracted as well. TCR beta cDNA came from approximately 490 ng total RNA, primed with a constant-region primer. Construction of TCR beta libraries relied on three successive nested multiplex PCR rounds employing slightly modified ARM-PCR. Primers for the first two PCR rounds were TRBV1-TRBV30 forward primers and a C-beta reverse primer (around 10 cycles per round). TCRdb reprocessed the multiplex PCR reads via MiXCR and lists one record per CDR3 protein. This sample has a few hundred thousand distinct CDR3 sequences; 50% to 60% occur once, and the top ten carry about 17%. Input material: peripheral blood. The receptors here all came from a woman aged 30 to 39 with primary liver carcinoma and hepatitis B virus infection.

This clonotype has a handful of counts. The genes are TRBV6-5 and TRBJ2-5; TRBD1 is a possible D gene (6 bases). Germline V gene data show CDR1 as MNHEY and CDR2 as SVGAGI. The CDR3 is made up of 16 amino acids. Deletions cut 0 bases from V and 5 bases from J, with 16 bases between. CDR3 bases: TGTGCCAGCAGTTACTCGAATTTCCAGGGGCCGGAGACCCAGTACTTC. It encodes CASSYSNFQGPETQYF.

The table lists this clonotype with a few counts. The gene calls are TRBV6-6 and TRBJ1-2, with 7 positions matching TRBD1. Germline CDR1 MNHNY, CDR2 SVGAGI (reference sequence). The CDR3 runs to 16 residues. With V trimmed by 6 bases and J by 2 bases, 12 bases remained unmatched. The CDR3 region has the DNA TGTGCCAGCAGCCCGCCGGGGGACAGCGTAAACTATGGCTACACCTTC. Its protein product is CASSPPGDSVNYGYTF.

CDR3: CARSYAPGGFSYEQYF. The CDR3 nucleotides are TGTGCTAGAAGTTACGCGCCAGGGGGCTTTTCCTACGAGCAGTACTTC. J is TRBJ2-7 and V is TRBV6-2 or TRBV6-3; 8 nucleotides align to TRBD1. CDR3 size: 16 residues. The germline CDR1 and CDR2 sequences are MNHEY and SVGEGT.

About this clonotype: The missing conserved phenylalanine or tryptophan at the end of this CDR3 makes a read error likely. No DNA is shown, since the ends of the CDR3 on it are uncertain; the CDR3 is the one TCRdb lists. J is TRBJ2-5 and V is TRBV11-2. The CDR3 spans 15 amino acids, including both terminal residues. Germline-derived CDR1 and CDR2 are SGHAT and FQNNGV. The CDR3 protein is CASSLAWGDQETEYL.

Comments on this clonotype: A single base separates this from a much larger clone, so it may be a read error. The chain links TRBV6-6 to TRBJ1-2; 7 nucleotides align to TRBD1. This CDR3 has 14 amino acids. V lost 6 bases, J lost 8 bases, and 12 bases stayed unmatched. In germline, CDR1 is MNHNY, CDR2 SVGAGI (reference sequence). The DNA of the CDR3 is TGTGCCAGCAGCCCTACGAGACAGGGAAGCGGCTACACCTTC. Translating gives CASSPTRQGSGYTF.

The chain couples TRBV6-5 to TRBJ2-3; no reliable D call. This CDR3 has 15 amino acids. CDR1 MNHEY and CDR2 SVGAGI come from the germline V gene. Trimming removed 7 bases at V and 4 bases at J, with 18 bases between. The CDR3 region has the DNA TGTGCCAGCAATCACCTGCGGCACCCTCCAGATACGCAGTATTTT. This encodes CASNHLRHPPDTQYF.

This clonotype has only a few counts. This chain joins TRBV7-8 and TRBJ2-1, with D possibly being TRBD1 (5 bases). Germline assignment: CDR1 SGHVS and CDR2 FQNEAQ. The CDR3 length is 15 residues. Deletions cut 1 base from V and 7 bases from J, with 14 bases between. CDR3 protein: CASSLDQGPFNEQFF. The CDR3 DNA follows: TGTGCCAGCAGCTTAGATCAGGGCCCGTTTAATGAGCAGTTCTTC. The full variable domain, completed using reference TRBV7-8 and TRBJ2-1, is GAGVSQSPRYKVAKRGQDVALRCDPISGHVSLFWYQQALGQGPEFLTYFQNEAQLDKSGLPSDRFFAERPEGSVSTLKIQRTQQEDSAVYLCASSLDQGPFNEQFFGPGTRLTVL.

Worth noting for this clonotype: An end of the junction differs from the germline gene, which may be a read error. The DNA for the CDR3 is TGCAGGGTTGGTAGCGGGAGCCGACAAGAGACCCAGTACTTC. It encodes CRVGSGSRQETQYF. The chain carries TRBV29-1 and TRBJ2-5, with 9 positions matching TRBD2. This CDR3 is 14 amino acids long. The germline V gene has CDR1 SQVTM and CDR2 ANQGSEA.

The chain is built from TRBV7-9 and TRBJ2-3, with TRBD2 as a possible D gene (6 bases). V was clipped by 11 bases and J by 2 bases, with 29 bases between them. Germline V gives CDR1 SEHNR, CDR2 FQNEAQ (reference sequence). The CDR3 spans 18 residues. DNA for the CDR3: TGTGCCTACAAGGTCGGGCCCGTGGCGGGACCCGCCACAGATACGCAGTATTTT. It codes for CAYKVGPVAGPATDTQYF.